A single sample gave rise to the 14 T cell receptor beta chains below, sequenced in a study of metastatic and nonmetastatic thyroid tumors. Treatment of any kind had been given to no patient before thyroid surgery. Using MiXCR, TCRdb reanalyzed the PCR reads. The table lists some 31,000 clones, about 4% of them singletons. The sample comprised blood. The receptor set was obtained from a female donor with papillary thyroid cancer or a benign thyroid nodule (not recorded which). Some clones in this sample may be carry-over from other donors' samples.

This clone was seen a handful of times. It may be a read error: a sequence one base away is much more abundant. The V call is TRBV7-9, the J call TRBJ1-4, with D uncertain. CDR1 is SEHNR and CDR2 is FQNEAQ in the germline V gene (reference sequence). The CDR3 length is 13 residues. CDR3 bases: TGTGCCAGCAGCTTATTTGGTGGTGAAAAACCGTTTTTT. Residues: CASSLFGGEKPFF.

In this sample, this clone turned up many times. The V call is TRBV7-6, the J call TRBJ1-1; D ambiguous. This CDR3 contains 13 residues. V was clipped by 5 bases and J by 6 bases, with 13 bases between them. Germline V gene sequence: CDR1 SGHVS, CDR2 FNYEAQ. CDR3 in DNA: TGTGCCAGCAGCGACCACCGAAGCGCTGAAGCTTTCTTT. It specifies CASSDHRSAEAFF.

On this clone: Mismatch with germline at one junction end may stem from a read error. The chain has TRBV19 and TRBJ2-2, with a weak D call TRBD2 (6 bases). Germline CDR1 and CDR2: LNHDA and SQIVND (reference sequence). This CDR3 has 14 residues. The CDR3 coding sequence is TGTGCCAGTAGTATTGGCGCGGGGACCGTGGAGCTGTTTTTT. It encodes CASSIGAGTVELFF.

This clone has ten or more counts. The rearrangement uses TRBV27 and TRBJ2-5; 9 bases align to TRBD1. Unmatched junction bases numbered 6, after V lost 8 bases and J lost 5 bases. Germline CDR1 is MNHEY and CDR2 is SMNVEV (reference sequence). This CDR3 contains 13 residues. In DNA, the CDR3 is TGTGCCAGCTACTCCGACAGGGGGGAGACCCAGTACTTC. Encoded protein: CASYSDRGETQYF.

Ten or more counts support this clone. The rearrangement joins TRBV5-1 to TRBJ2-3; 9 nucleotides agree with TRBD2. V was clipped by 2 bases and J by 2 bases; unmatched bases: 9. From germline, CDR1 is SGHRS and CDR2 YFSETQ. CDR3 size: 17 residues. The CDR3 DNA reads TGCGCCAGCAGCTTAGGTAGTAGCGGGAGAAACACAGATACGCAGTATTTT. Its protein is CASSLGSSGRNTDTQYF.

This clone was observed at least ten times. The chain carries TRBV3-1 and TRBJ2-7; D possibly corresponds to TRBD2 (5 bases). The V and J ends lost 0 bases and 0 bases respectively, with 15 bases between them. CDR3 size: 17 residues. The germline V gene encodes CDR1 LGHDT and CDR2 YNNKEL (reference sequence). The CDR3, as DNA: TGTGCCAGCAGCCAAGATTATCTAGCCCCAAGCTCCTACGAGCAGTACTTC. As protein: CASSQDYLAPSSYEQYF.

This clone showed up many times. The genes are TRBV18 and TRBJ2-2, with TRBD2 as a possible D gene (6 bases). V dropped 2 bases and J dropped 4 bases, with 17 bases sitting between them. The V gene's germline CDR1 is KGHSH and CDR2 LQKENI. This CDR3 is 17 amino acids long. The CDR3 nucleotides read TGTGCCAGCTCACCATTTTCTCCCGGGAGTAGCACCGGGGAGCTGTTTTTT. Amino acids: CASSPFSPGSSTGELFF.

This clone is categorized as medium-sized. The CDR3, as DNA: TGTGCCAGCAGTTACTCAGGGGGCGGTCAGCCCCAGCATTTT. Its protein product is CASSYSGGGQPQHF. V usage is TRBV6-5 and J usage is TRBJ1-5, with 7 positions matching TRBD1. CDR1 is MNHEY and CDR2 is SVGAGI in the germline V gene. CDR3 length: 14 amino acids. Trimming removed 0 bases from V and 6 bases from J; junction bases left unmatched: 2.

The chain carries TRBV6-5 and TRBJ2-7; D gene unclear. The CDR3 covers 17 residues. V dropped 0 bases and J dropped 1 base, with 16 bases sitting between them. Germline CDR1 MNHEY, CDR2 SVGAGI. This CDR3 is CASSYSRIAESSYEQYF. CDR3 bases: TGTGCCAGCAGTTACTCACGAATTGCGGAATCATCCTACGAGCAGTACTTC.

The genes are TRBV28 and TRBJ1-4, with 9 bases lining up with TRBD1. V gave up 6 bases and J gave up 15 bases; unmatched junction bases: 14. The CDR3 totals 14 residues. The germline V gene encodes CDR1 MDHEN and CDR2 SYDVKM. DNA for the CDR3: TGTGCCAGCAGAAAAACAGGGGGCTTTGAGAAAATGTTTTTT. Amino acids: CASRKTGGFEKMFF.

This clone occurred many times. The chain employs TRBV25-1 and TRBJ1-2, with 8 bases fitting TRBD1. The CDR3 is 18 amino acids. The trim removed 1 base at V and 4 bases at J, leaving 14 bases unmatched. The germline V gene has CDR1 MGHDK and CDR2 SYGVNS. The CDR3 loop is CASSELDRDLALGYGYTF. In DNA, the CDR3 is TGTGCCAGCAGTGAATTGGACAGGGACCTCGCTCTCGGCTATGGCTACACCTTC.

This clone was counted ten times or more. The chain uses TRBV7-2 and TRBJ2-1; TRBD2 matches 8 bases. The CDR3 length is 16 residues. Germline V lookup: CDR1 SGHTA, CDR2 FQGNSA. The J segment lost 7 bases and the V segment lost 5 bases, leaving 13 bases of the junction unmatched. CDR3 nucleotides: TGTGCCAGCAGCCCCAAAAAGCGGGAGTTTACGAATGAGCAGTTCTTC. Translating gives CASSPKKREFTNEQFF. The entire variable domain, with the rest obtained from reference TRBV7-2 and TRBJ2-1, is as follows: GAGVSQSPSNKVTEKGKDVELRCDPISGHTALYWYRQSLGQGLEFLIYFQGNSAPDKSGLPSDRFSAERTGGSVSTLTIQRTQQEDSAVYLCASSPKKREFTNEQFFGPGTRLTVL.

The rearrangement uses TRBV5-1 and TRBJ2-5; TRBD2 matches 8 bases. CDR1 is SGHRS, CDR2 YFSETQ, per germline. The V and J ends lost 1 base and 1 base, in that order; junction bases with no gene match: 6. The CDR3 has 16 residues. In DNA form, the CDR3 reads TGCGCCAGCAGCTTGAATACGGGAGGGCCCCAAGAGACCCAGTACTTC. It codes for CASSLNTGGPQETQYF.

This clone has only a few counts. This chain uses TRBV7-2 with TRBJ2-1; TRBD2 matches at 8 bases. The CDR3 length is 15 residues. Germline CDR1 is SGHTA and CDR2 is FQGNSA. J gave up 8 bases and V 0 bases, and 6 bases lay outside the gene matches. The CDR3 protein is CASSLAIGLAYEQFF. The CDR3 nucleotides read TGTGCCAGCAGCTTAGCAATCGGACTAGCTTATGAGCAGTTCTTC.